One sample yielded the 21 T cell receptor beta chains listed below, sequenced in a study of T cells in Graves' hyperthyroidism and ophthalmopathy. RNA transcripts served as the template for amplifying TCR beta CDR3 regions. The HTBI primer set served for first-round RT-PCR of the TCR CDR3. One entry per CDR3 protein results from TCRdb running MiXCR on the multiplex PCR reads. The table lists hundreds of thousands of distinct CDR3 sequences, around 19% of them singletons, with around 17% in the top ten. The specimen sequenced was blood. The receptors derive from a woman aged 45 to 65 with Graves' hyperthyroidism that later progressed to Graves' ophthalmopathy.

This clonotype was observed at least ten times. The gene calls are TRBV3-1 and TRBJ1-1; no clear D gene. CDR1 and CDR2 (germline): LGHDT, YNNKEL (reference sequence). Trimming removed 0 bases at V and 7 bases at J, with 9 bases between. The CDR3 runs to 13 residues. CDR3 in DNA: TGTGCCAGCAGCCAAGATCTTGGCGGTGAAGCTTTCTTT. Protein sequence: CASSQDLGGEAFF.

V and J are TRBV5-5 and TRBJ1-2; the D is unclear. There are 14 residues in the CDR3. The V gene's germline CDR1 is SGHKS and CDR2 YYEKEE (reference sequence). Trimming stripped 1 base from V and 2 bases from J, with 9 bases between. CDR3 in DNA: TGTGCCAGCAGCTTGCAACTGACCAACTATGGCTACACCTTC. As protein: CASSLQLTNYGYTF.

This clonotype was seen at least ten times. The gene calls are TRBV7-9 and TRBJ1-2; 9 bases are shared with TRBD1. Germline CDR1 SEHNR, CDR2 FQNEAQ (reference sequence). The junction had 10 bases not matched to a gene; V was cut back by 5 bases and J by 3 bases. This CDR3 is built from 16 residues. DNA for the CDR3: TGTGCCAGCAGCCCGGGGACAGGGATGGAAGACTATGGCTACACCTTC. This codes for CASSPGTGMEDYGYTF.

This clonotype was detected only a few times. The chain uses TRBV28 and TRBJ2-7, with D perhaps TRBD1 or TRBD2 (5 bases each). The CDR3 totals 15 residues. CDR1 and CDR2 from the germline V gene are MDHEN and SYDVKM. V lost 6 bases and J 2 bases, leaving 17 bases between the germline ends. CDR3 loop: CASSPGTQIPYEQYF. In nucleotides, the CDR3 is TGTGCCAGCAGCCCCGGGACCCAAATCCCCTACGAGCAGTACTTC.

This clonotype was counted at least ten times. The V gene is TRBV7-3, the J gene TRBJ2-7; 8 bases agree with TRBD2. V trimming: 5 bases; J trimming: 0 bases; junction bases outside the gene matches: 6. CDR1 and CDR2 from the germline V gene are SGHTA and FQGTGA. The CDR3 length is 15 residues. The CDR3 sequence is CASSPTGGSSYEQYF. The CDR3 nucleotides read TGTGCCAGCAGCCCAACGGGGGGGAGCTCCTACGAGCAGTACTTC.

This clonotype appeared a few times. CDR3 sequence reads: CASSSLTGAMNTEAFF. In DNA form, the CDR3 reads TGTGCCAGCAGCTCCCTTACCGGGGCAATGAACACTGAAGCTTTCTTT. The rearrangement uses TRBV5-6 and TRBJ1-1; a weak D match, TRBD1 (5 bases). The V end lost 3 bases, the J end lost 0 bases, and 15 bases lay between the germline ends. The CDR3 length is 16 residues. Per germline, CDR1 SGHDT and CDR2 YYEEEE.

The gene calls are TRBV2 and TRBJ1-6, with unresolved D. Trimming left V 2 bases short and J 0 bases short, with 5 bases between. The CDR3 has 15 amino acids. Germline V CDR1 and CDR2: SNHLY, FYNNEI. CDR3 sequence (DNA): TGTGCCAGCAGTGAATGGAGCTCCTATAATTCACCCCTCCACTTT. This translates into CASSEWSSYNSPLHF.

CDR3 DNA: TGTGCCTGGAGTTCAGGGGCTGGACGAGGGGGGCAGTACTTC. Protein sequence: CAWSSGAGRGGQYF. This chain uses TRBV30 with TRBJ2-7, with D possibly TRBD1 on 6 matching bases. This CDR3 has 14 residues. CDR1 and CDR2 (germline): GTSNPN, SVGIG (reference sequence). V shed 2 bases and J shed 9 bases, with 20 bases lying between them.

This chain connects TRBV29-1 to TRBJ1-4; no firm D call. With 6 bases removed from V and 10 bases from J, the gap between germline ends came to 18 bases. Germline V gene data show CDR1 as SQVTM and CDR2 as ANQGSEA. The CDR3 sequence is 13 residues long. The CDR3 bases are TGCAGCGTCCCCTTTGCGGGAACGGGAAAACTGTTTTTT. Translation: CSVPFAGTGKLFF. The full variable domain, its missing parts supplied by reference TRBV29-1 and TRBJ1-4, is SAVISQKPSRDICQRGTSLTIQCQVDSQVTMMFWYRQQPGQSLTLIATANQGSEATYESGFVIDKFPISRPNLTFSTLTVSNMSPEDSSIYLCSVPFAGTGKLFFGSGTQLSVL.

The chain is built from TRBV28 and TRBJ2-7, with 7 bases lining up with TRBD2. J was trimmed by 3 bases and V by 6 bases; bases with no gene match: 11. Germline assignment: CDR1 MDHEN and CDR2 SYDVKM. The CDR3 spans 15 residues. The DNA of the CDR3 is TGTGCCAGCAGACCCCTACTAGGCGGGAGCTACGAGCAGTACTTC. The encoded protein is CASRPLLGGSYEQYF.

V usage is TRBV3-1 and J usage is TRBJ1-5; tentatively, D is TRBD1 (6 bases). The ends were cut back, 6 bases at V and 5 bases at J, with 14 bases in the middle. The CDR3 runs to 14 residues. The germline gives CDR1 LGHDT, CDR2 YNNKEL (reference sequence). The CDR3 loop reads CASSRAGGYQPQHF. The CDR3 DNA follows: TGTGCCAGCAGTCGTGCGGGGGGCTATCAGCCCCAGCATTTT.

V gene TRBV27 combines with J gene TRBJ1-1; D not certain. The V end lost 2 bases, the J end lost 3 bases, and 13 bases lay between the germline ends. The germline gives CDR1 MNHEY, CDR2 SMNVEV (reference sequence). There are 15 residues in the CDR3. The CDR3 sequence is CASSLRGPMDTEAFF. The DNA for the CDR3 is TGTGCCAGCAGTTTACGCGGTCCCATGGACACTGAAGCTTTCTTT.

This clonotype occurred many times. This chain connects TRBV12-3 or TRBV12-4 to TRBJ2-2; D remains unclear. With 3 bases removed from V and 5 bases from J, the gap between germline ends came to 13 bases. The CDR3 consists of 15 residues. The CDR3 loop reads CASSFLGRWTGELFF. The CDR3 DNA reads as TGTGCCAGCAGTTTTTTGGGCAGGTGGACCGGGGAGCTGTTTTTT.

This clonotype was counted many times. The CDR3 bases are TGTGCCAGCAGCCAAGCCGAAGAGACCCAGTACTTC. Its protein product is CASSQAEETQYF. The chain combines TRBV3-1 with TRBJ2-5; no clear D gene. Trimming pared 1 base from V and 3 bases from J, leaving 3 bases between. This CDR3 contains 12 residues. The germline V gene has CDR1 LGHDT and CDR2 YNNKEL (reference sequence).

This clonotype was picked up many times. The chain employs TRBV7-6 and TRBJ1-4, with TRBD1 as a possible D gene (5 bases). Germline CDR1 is SGHVS and CDR2 is FNYEAQ. The length of the CDR3 is 15 residues. V lost 3 bases to trimming and J lost 7 bases, with 15 bases between them. CDR3 DNA sequence: TGTGCCAGCAGCTTTGGAGGGGATAGGACTGAAAAACTGTTTTTT. Amino acids: CASSFGGDRTEKLFF. Full variable domain (remainder filled in from reference TRBV7-6 and TRBJ1-4): GAGVSQSPRYKVTKRGQDVALRCDPISGHVSLYWYRQALGQGPEFLTYFNYEAQQDKSGLPNDRFSAERPEGSISTLTIQRTEQRDSAMYRCASSFGGDRTEKLFFGSGTQLSVL.

Comments on this clonotype: A much larger clonotype is one base distant, so this may be a read error. This chain links TRBV18 with TRBJ2-3; 7 bases align to TRBD1. CDR3 length: 14 residues. Per germline, CDR1 KGHSH and CDR2 LQKENI. CDR3 DNA sequence: TGTGCCGGCTCACCACTGCAGGGGGCAGATACGCAGTATTTT. Amino acid sequence: CAGSPLQGADTQYF.

The J gene is TRBJ2-1, the V gene TRBV6-5; D gene ambiguous. The V gene lost 0 bases and the J gene lost 10 bases, with 10 bases spanning the gap. Germline CDR1 MNHEY, CDR2 SVGAGI. The CDR3 runs 13 residues. For the CDR3, the DNA is TGTGCCAGCAGTTACTCGATGCGGTTAGAGCAGTTCTTC. Translating it yields CASSYSMRLEQFF.

For the CDR3, the DNA is TGTGCCAGCAGCTTAACGGTTCGGGGGACGCAGTATTTT. Protein sequence: CASSLTVRGTQYF. V gene TRBV7-3 combines with J gene TRBJ2-3; a possible D gene is TRBD2 (6 bases). Between the trimmed V and J ends, which lost 0 bases and 9 bases, there was a span of 10 bases. Germline V gives CDR1 SGHTA, CDR2 FQGTGA. CDR3 length: 13 residues.

This clonotype was seen many times. The chain joins TRBV7-9 to TRBJ1-2; unclear D gene. This CDR3 contains 16 residues. The V end lost 4 bases, the J end lost 0 bases, and 15 bases lay between the germline ends. The germline V gene has CDR1 SEHNR and CDR2 FQNEAQ (reference sequence). CDR3 sequence reads: CASSSGWVGANYGYTF. CDR3 DNA sequence: TGTGCCAGCAGCTCTGGGTGGGTCGGAGCTAACTATGGCTACACCTTC.

The table lists this clonotype with a few counts. J is TRBJ1-3 and V is TRBV12-3 or TRBV12-4; D not resolved. Deletions cut 5 bases from V and 4 bases from J, with 18 bases between. This CDR3 is built from 16 residues. CDR3 bases: TGTGCCAGCAGTGGCCCCGACATCCTAAGAGGAAACACCATATATTTT. It specifies CASSGPDILRGNTIYF.

This clonotype was observed a handful of times. The rearrangement links TRBV30 to TRBJ2-7; 9 bases agree with TRBD1. Germline CDR1 GTSNPN, CDR2 SVGIG (reference sequence). There are 15 residues in the CDR3. Losses at the gene ends were 2 bases for V and 2 bases for J; bases not matched to a gene: 7. The CDR3 protein is CAWSITGGAPYEQYF. The CDR3 DNA reads TGTGCCTGGAGTATAACAGGGGGCGCCCCCTACGAGCAGTACTTC. The whole variable domain, filled in from reference TRBV30 and TRBJ2-7, reads SQTIHQWPATLVQPVGSPLSLECTVEGTSNPNLYWYRQAAGRGLQLLFYSVGIGQISSEVPQNLSASRPQDRQFILSSKKLLLSDSGFYLCAWSITGGAPYEQYFGPGTRLTVT.